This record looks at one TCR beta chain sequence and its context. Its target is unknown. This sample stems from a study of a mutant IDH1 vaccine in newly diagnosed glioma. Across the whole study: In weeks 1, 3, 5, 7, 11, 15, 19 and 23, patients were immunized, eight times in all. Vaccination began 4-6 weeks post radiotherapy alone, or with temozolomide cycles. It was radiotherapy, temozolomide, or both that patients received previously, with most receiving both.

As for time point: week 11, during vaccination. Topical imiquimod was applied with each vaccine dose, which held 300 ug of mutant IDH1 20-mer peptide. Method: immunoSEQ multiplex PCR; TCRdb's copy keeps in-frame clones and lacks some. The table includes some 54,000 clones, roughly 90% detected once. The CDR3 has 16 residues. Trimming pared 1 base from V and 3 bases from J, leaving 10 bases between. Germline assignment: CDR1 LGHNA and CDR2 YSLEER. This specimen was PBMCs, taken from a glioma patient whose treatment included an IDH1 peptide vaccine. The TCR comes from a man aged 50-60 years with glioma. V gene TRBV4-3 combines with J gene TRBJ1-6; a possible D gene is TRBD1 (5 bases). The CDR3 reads CASSQGAGNYNSPLHF. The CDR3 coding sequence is TGCGCCAGCAGCCAAGGGGCAGGGAACTATAATTCACCCCTCCACTTT.